Described below is a single T cell receptor (beta chain) sequence and its context. Its antigen is not known. These data come from a study of graft-versus-host responses after intestinal transplantation. Across the study: Anti-thymocyte globulin served as induction for all recipients, who then took tacrolimus and steroids for three to four years.

J was trimmed by 7 bases and V by 4 bases; bases with no gene match: 21. CDR1 and CDR2 from the germline V gene are SGHRS and YFSETQ. The CDR3 contains 19 residues. Profiled with immunoSEQ multiplex PCR; TCRdb holds only in-frame clones, not every one. The table has 70,000 to 100,000 clones, about 88% seen once; the top ten hold around 0.35%. V and J are TRBV5-1 and TRBJ1-4, with 8 positions matching TRBD1. The sequenced sample was unstimulated CD4+ T cells sorted from spleen or lymph node cells, obtained before intestinal transplant. This clonotype was obtained from a human donor who received an intestinal transplant. The CDR3 nucleotides read TGCGCCAGCAGCCCCGGCGGACAGGGAAATAGTAGATGGGTTGAAAAACTGTTTTTT. Residues: CASSPGGQGNSRWVEKLFF.